Listed below are T cell receptor beta chains from one sample, sequenced in a study of T cell changes during pregnancy in multiple sclerosis. TCRdb keeps only in-frame clones here, not all; method: immunoSEQ multiplex PCR. The table records approximately 98,000 clones, under 95% of them present only once. The specimen comprised peripheral blood, sampled after pregnancy. All receptors come from a female donor in good health, enrolled as a control in a pregnancy study. Both conserved end residues are part of each CDR3. The order of the fields is clone size, V gene, J gene, CDR3 length, D gene, CDR3 DNA, CDR3 protein. A D gene is named only where the DNA matches it firmly. Clone size is stated in some rows and not others, as once, few, many or a class when expanded.

NA	TRBV2	TRBJ2-6	19	TRBD2	TGTGCCAGCAGTCAGACAGGGACTAGCGGGCGCTCTGGGGCCAACGTCCTGACTTTC	CASSQTGTSGRSGANVLTF
NA	TRBV2	TRBJ2-3	14	TRBD1	TGTGCCAGCAATAGGGACAGGTCGGCAGATACGCAGTATTTT	CASNRDRSADTQYF
once	TRBV27	TRBJ2-7	14	TRBD1	TGTGCCAGCAGAGTGGACAGGGGTCCCTACGAGCAGTACTTC	CASRVDRGPYEQYF
NA	TRBV7-8	TRBJ1-6	16	TRBD1	TGTGCCAGCAGCTCGCGACAACAGGGGGGGCATTCACCCCTCCACTTT	CASSSRQQGGHSPLHF
NA	TRBV6-5	TRBJ1-5	14	NA	TGTGCCAGCAGTTACACGACAGGAGCTCAGCCCCAGCATTTT	CASSYTTGAQPQHF
NA	TRBV16	TRBJ2-2	16	NA	TGTGCCAGCAGCCAATACCTAACTGCGAACACCGGGGAGCTGTTTTTT	CASSQYLTANTGELFF
NA	TRBV6-1	TRBJ1-5	15	TRBD1	TGTGCCAGCAGTGGACAGGGGGTGGGCAATCAGCCCCAGCATTTT	CASSGQGVGNQPQHF
NA	TRBV6-6	TRBJ2-2	16	TRBD2	TGTGCCAGCCAAGGAATCACTAGCGGGAACACCGGGGAGCTGTTTTTT	CASQGITSGNTGELFF
NA	TRBV7-9	TRBJ2-6	16	NA	TGTGCCAGCAGGGTAAAGCCCCCCTCTGGGGCCAACGTCCTGACTTTC	CASRVKPPSGANVLTF
NA	TRBV27	TRBJ1-6	16	NA	TGTGCCAGCAGTTTTGCGGCCTACTCCTATAATTCACCCCTCCACTTT	CASSFAAYSYNSPLHF
NA	TRBV15	TRBJ2-5	13	NA	TGTGCCACCAGCAGAGAGGCATGGGAGACCCAGTACTTC	CATSREAWETQYF
NA	TRBV4-1	TRBJ2-1	16	TRBD1	TGCGCCAGCAGCCAAGGGGGTGGGACAGGGATCCATCCGCAGTTCTTC	CASSQGGGTGIHPQFF
NA	TRBV28	TRBJ2-3	12	NA	TGTGCCAGCAGCTTCTCCACAGATACGCAGTATTTT	CASSFSTDTQYF
NA	TRBV5-1	TRBJ2-2	14	NA	TGCGCCAGCAGCCCCCAGACGAACACCGGGGAGCTGTTTTTT	CASSPQTNTGELFF
NA	TRBV20-1	TRBJ1-2	11	NA	TGCAGTGCCCGAGGGGGAGATGGCTACACCTTC	CSARGGDGYTF
NA	TRBV14	TRBJ1-2	14	NA	TGTGCCAGCAGCCAAAATCAGGGCTCCTATGGCTACACCTTC	CASSQNQGSYGYTF
NA	TRBV4-2	TRBJ2-5	15	NA	TGTGCCAGCAGCCAAGATCCGGGGGTAGGAGAGACCCAGTACTTC	CASSQDPGVGETQYF
NA	TRBV7-9	TRBJ1-4	14	NA	TGTGCCAGCAGCTGGGGACTAGCTAATGAAAAACTGTTTTTT	CASSWGLANEKLFF
NA	TRBV27	TRBJ2-7	15	TRBD2	TGTGCCAGCAGTTTAAGAGCGGGAGGGCCCTACGAGCAGTACTTC	CASSLRAGGPYEQYF
few	TRBV7-2	TRBJ2-3	13	TRBD2	TGTGCCAGCAGCCCGGGGGGGACAGATACGCAGTATTTT	CASSPGGTDTQYF